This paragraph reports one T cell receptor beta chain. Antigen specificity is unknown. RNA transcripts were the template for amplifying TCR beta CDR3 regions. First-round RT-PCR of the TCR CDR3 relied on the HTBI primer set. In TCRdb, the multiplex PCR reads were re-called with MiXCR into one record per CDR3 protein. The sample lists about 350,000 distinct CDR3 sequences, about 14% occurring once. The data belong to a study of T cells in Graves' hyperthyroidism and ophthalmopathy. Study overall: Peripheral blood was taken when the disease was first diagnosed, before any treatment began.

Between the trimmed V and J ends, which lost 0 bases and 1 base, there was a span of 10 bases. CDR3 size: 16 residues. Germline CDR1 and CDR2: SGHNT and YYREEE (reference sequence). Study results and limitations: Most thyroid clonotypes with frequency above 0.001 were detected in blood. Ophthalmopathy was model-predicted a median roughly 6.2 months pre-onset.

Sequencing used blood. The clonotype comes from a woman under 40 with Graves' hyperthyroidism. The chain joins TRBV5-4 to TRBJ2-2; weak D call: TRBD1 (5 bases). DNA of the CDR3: TGTGCCAGCAGCTTGGTCGGTCAGGGGAACACCGGGGAGCTGTTTTTT. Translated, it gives CASSLVGQGNTGELFF. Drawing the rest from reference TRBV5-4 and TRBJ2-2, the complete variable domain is ETGVTQSPTHLIKTRGQQVTLRCSSQSGHNTVSWYQQALGQGPQFIFQYYREEENGRGNFPPRFSGLQFPNYSSELNVNALELDDSALYLCASSLVGQGNTGELFFGEGSRLTVL.